Below, 25 T cell receptor beta chains from the same sample are listed, as sequenced in a study of blood T cell repertoires in COVID-19. Clones were read by immunoSEQ multiplex PCR, and TCRdb kept only the in-frame ones, dropping some. Among approximately 300,000 clones listed, around 84% were seen once. Sequencing used PBMCs or T cells enriched from blood (not recorded which). The receptors here all came from a young woman who had been exposed to COVID-19.

The chain employs TRBV28 and TRBJ1-2; maybe TRBD1 (5 bases). The germline CDR1 and CDR2 sequences are MDHEN and SYDVKM. V was pared by 3 bases and J by 8 bases, with 10 bases between. The CDR3 consists of 12 residues. CDR3: CASSFRGSGYTF. DNA for the CDR3: TGTGCCAGCAGTTTTCGGGGGAGCGGCTACACCTTC.

CDR3 nucleotides: TGCAGCGTCTCAGGCACCGGCGGGGGCCAAGAGACCCAGTACTTC. Residues: CSVSGTGGGQETQYF. This sequence joins TRBV29-1 and TRBJ2-5; 7 bases map to TRBD2. The CDR3 sequence is 15 residues long. Germline trimming cut 6 bases from V and 1 base from J; bases unmatched to any gene: 11. Germline CDR1 is SQVTM and CDR2 is ANQGSEA.

V is TRBV6-5 and J is TRBJ1-5; TRBD1 aligns across 7 bases. The CDR3 contains 15 residues. Unmatched junction bases numbered 9, after V lost 6 bases and J lost 4 bases. Germline V lookup: CDR1 MNHEY, CDR2 SVGAGI. The CDR3, as DNA: TGTGCCAGCAGGGACACTACGACAGGGAATCAGCCCCAGCATTTT. Translating gives CASRDTTTGNQPQHF.

V gene TRBV30 combines with J gene TRBJ1-5; 8 bases match TRBD1. Looked up from germline, CDR1 is GTSNPN and CDR2 is SVGIG (reference sequence). This CDR3 is built from 16 residues. With V trimmed by 1 base and J by 0 bases, 5 bases remained unmatched. The chain's CDR3 is CAWSGGTGDSNQPQHF. DNA for the CDR3: TGTGCCTGGAGTGGGGGGACAGGTGATAGCAATCAGCCCCAGCATTTT. Together with reference TRBV30 and TRBJ1-5, the CDR3 gives the full variable domain: SQTIHQWPATLVQPVGSPLSLECTVEGTSNPNLYWYRQAAGRGLQLLFYSVGIGQISSEVPQNLSASRPQDRQFILSSKKLLLSDSGFYLCAWSGGTGDSNQPQHFGDGTRLSIL.

This chain links TRBV7-9 with TRBJ2-1; D is possibly TRBD2 (5 bases). V dropped 4 bases and J dropped 0 bases, with 10 bases sitting between them. The CDR3 contains 15 residues. Germline CDR1 and CDR2: SEHNR and FQNEAQ (reference sequence). The CDR3: CASSSQRDSYNEQFF. The CDR3 nucleotides read TGTGCCAGCAGCTCCCAGAGGGACTCCTACAATGAGCAGTTCTTC.

V is TRBV5-1 and J is TRBJ2-7; TRBD1 matches at 7 bases. The CDR3 is 14 amino acids. Germline V gene sequence: CDR1 SGHRS, CDR2 YFSETQ. V lost 2 bases and J lost 0; bases outside the gene matches: 2. The CDR3 is CASSLQGTSYEQYF. Here the CDR3 DNA reads TGCGCCAGCAGCTTACAGGGGACCTCCTACGAGCAGTACTTC.

The chain uses TRBV4-3 and TRBJ1-3; no clear D. This CDR3 is built from 17 residues. The V end lost 0 bases, the J end lost 4 bases, and 16 bases lay between the germline ends. Germline V gene sequence: CDR1 LGHNA, CDR2 YSLEER. In DNA, the CDR3 is TGCGCCAGCAGCCAAGATTGGGCGACGGCTCTCGGAAACACCATATATTTT. Its protein is CASSQDWATALGNTIYF.

This clone occurred a few times. The chain combines TRBV7-2 with TRBJ1-1; 8 positions agree with TRBD1. CDR1 SGHTA and CDR2 FQGNSA come from the germline V gene. V lost 6 bases and J lost 0; bases outside the gene matches: 6. The CDR3 sequence is 15 residues long. In nucleotides, the CDR3 is TGTGCCAGCAGGTCCCGGACAGGGATGAACACTGAAGCTTTCTTT. Amino acid sequence: CASRSRTGMNTEAFF.

Remarks on this clone: At one end the junction does not follow the germline gene, possibly because of a read error. This CDR3 reads CSVESSSVDSTF. The DNA of the CDR3 is TGCAGCGTTGAATCTTCATCGGTGGACAGTACTTTC. The chain is built from TRBV29-1 and TRBJ1-2; TRBD1 is a possible D gene (6 bases). This CDR3 comprises 12 residues. The germline V gene encodes CDR1 SQVTM and CDR2 ANQGSEA.

This chain joins TRBV7-9 and TRBJ1-2, with 10 bases matching TRBD1. Germline assignment: CDR1 SEHNR and CDR2 FQNEAQ (reference sequence). The CDR3 length is 14 residues. Trimming removed 4 bases from V and 3 bases from J; junction bases left unmatched: 2. This CDR3 reads CASSSGQGHYGYTF. The CDR3 DNA reads TGTGCCAGCAGCTCGGGACAGGGGCACTATGGCTACACCTTC.

The gene calls are TRBV5-5 and TRBJ2-6; 10 bases align to TRBD1. This CDR3 region has 18 residues. The germline CDR1 and CDR2 sequences are SGHKS and YYEKEE (reference sequence). J was trimmed by 3 bases and V by 4 bases; bases with no gene match: 10. This chain's CDR3 is CASSPDRGNTRGANVLTF. The CDR3 coding sequence is TGTGCCAGCAGCCCGGACAGGGGGAACACTCGTGGGGCCAACGTCCTGACTTTC.

The chain employs TRBV9 and TRBJ1-4; no reliable D call. Germline CDR1 SGDLS, CDR2 YYNGEE. Trimming removed 0 bases at V and 0 bases at J, with 9 bases between. The CDR3 has 16 residues. The CDR3 coding sequence is TGTGCCAGCAGCGTAGACCTCGGGGCAACTAATGAAAAACTGTTTTTT. Protein: CASSVDLGATNEKLFF.

V gene TRBV30 combines with J gene TRBJ2-6; 8 nucleotides line up with TRBD1. The CDR3 totals 16 residues. The germline CDR1 and CDR2 sequences are GTSNPN and SVGIG (reference sequence). V shed 7 bases and J 0 bases; nucleotides not matched to a gene: 8. The chain's CDR3 is CAYSGTGSSGANVLTF. The CDR3 nucleotides are TGTGCCTACTCCGGGACAGGAAGCTCTGGGGCCAACGTCCTGACTTTC.

V usage is TRBV19 and J usage is TRBJ2-5; 12 nucleotides align to TRBD2. V was clipped by 1 base and J by 1 base; unmatched bases: 1. This CDR3 region has 16 residues. Germline CDR1 LNHDA, CDR2 SQIVND (reference sequence). The CDR3 nucleotides read TGTGCCAGTAGTATAGCGACTAGCGGGGGCCAAGAGACCCAGTACTTC. Translated, it gives CASSIATSGGQETQYF.

The chain has TRBV5-1 and TRBJ2-7; 8 bases are shared with TRBD1. The CDR3 has 15 amino acids. The J segment lost 5 bases and the V segment lost 8 bases, leaving 15 bases of the junction unmatched. Per germline, CDR1 SGHRS and CDR2 YFSETQ. CDR3 region: CASNPLAGGVDEQYF. The DNA of the CDR3 is TGCGCCAGTAACCCTTTGGCAGGGGGCGTGGACGAGCAGTACTTC.

J is TRBJ1-1 and V is TRBV7-9; 11 bases are a match to TRBD1. Trimming removed 2 bases from V and 7 bases from J; junction bases left unmatched: 6. The CDR3 is 15 residues long. Germline V gene sequence: CDR1 SEHNR, CDR2 FQNEAQ (reference sequence). CDR3 loop: CASSLLGTGGFEAFF. The CDR3 coding sequence is TGTGCCAGCAGCTTACTCGGGACAGGGGGATTTGAAGCTTTCTTT.

V usage is TRBV20-1 and J usage is TRBJ2-2; D uncertain. Germline loops: CDR1 DFQATT, CDR2 SNEGSKA (reference sequence). The CDR3 extends over 14 amino acids. Trimming left V 3 bases short and J 4 bases short, with 12 bases between. CDR3 sequence (DNA): TGCAGTGCTAGTCGTACACTATTCACCGGGGAGCTGTTTTTT. This encodes CSASRTLFTGELFF.

This chain uses TRBV11-2 with TRBJ2-2; the D gene is possibly TRBD2 (6 bases). The CDR3 runs to 17 residues. Germline CDR1 and CDR2: SGHAT and FQNNGV. V lost 1 base and J 1 base, leaving 13 bases between the germline ends. The CDR3 region has the DNA TGTGCCAGCAGCTTAGGGGGACTCAGGATGAACACCGGGGAGCTGTTTTTT. This sequence encodes CASSLGGLRMNTGELFF.

CDR3: CASSLTNFNQPQHF. As DNA, the CDR3 is TGTGCCAGCAGCCTCACAAATTTTAATCAGCCCCAGCATTTT. This rearrangement joins TRBV28 to TRBJ1-5; no firm D call. Between the trimmed V and J ends, which lost 6 bases and 4 bases, there was a span of 13 bases. From germline, CDR1 is MDHEN and CDR2 SYDVKM. The CDR3 runs to 14 residues.

V is TRBV30 and J is TRBJ2-7; perhaps TRBD1 as D (6 bases). Trimming shortened V by 1 base and J by 2 bases, and 9 bases separated the two germline ends. Germline CDR1 GTSNPN, CDR2 SVGIG (reference sequence). This CDR3 has 13 residues. The CDR3 is CAWSDRVPYEQYF. The CDR3 nucleotides are TGTGCCTGGAGTGACAGGGTGCCCTACGAGCAGTACTTC.

The chain employs TRBV29-1 and TRBJ2-1; 8 bases map to TRBD2. The CDR3 is 14 amino acids. In germline, CDR1 is SQVTM, CDR2 ANQGSEA. J lost 7 bases, V lost 3 bases, and 8 bases had no gene match. CDR3 region: CSVESAGVGNEQFF. The CDR3 bases are TGCAGCGTTGAGTCAGCGGGAGTAGGGAATGAGCAGTTCTTC.

The chain combines TRBV9 with TRBJ1-1, with D hard to call. The germline gives CDR1 SGDLS, CDR2 YYNGEE. The CDR3 has 14 amino acids. V lost 0 bases to trimming and J lost 0 bases, with 6 bases between them. This CDR3 reads CASSVEQVNTEAFF. The CDR3 DNA reads as TGTGCCAGCAGCGTAGAGCAGGTGAACACTGAAGCTTTCTTT.

This rearrangement joins TRBV19 to TRBJ1-2; 7 nucleotides match TRBD1. After removal of 5 bases from V and 8 bases from J, the junction contained 8 bases not matched to a gene. This CDR3 comprises 13 residues. Germline V CDR1 and CDR2: LNHDA, SQIVND (reference sequence). CDR3 bases: TGTGCCAGTAGTCAAGGGACAGTTCTGGGCTACACCTTC. It codes for CASSQGTVLGYTF.

In its sample, this clone was seen a few times. Additional DNA sequences in this sample encode the identical CDR3. J is TRBJ1-5 and V is TRBV30; no clear D gene. CDR1 and CDR2 from the germline V gene are GTSNPN and SVGIG (reference sequence). The CDR3 length is 13 residues. Trimming took 0 bases from V and 2 from J, leaving 5 bases between them. The CDR3 DNA is TGTGCCTGGAGTGTGCGGGGCAATCAGCCCCAGCATTTT. This codes for CAWSVRGNQPQHF.

The chain joins TRBV5-1 to TRBJ2-3, with D tentatively TRBD2 (5 bases). The CDR3 sequence is 16 residues long. V dropped 4 bases and J dropped 3 bases, with 18 bases sitting between them. Per the germline V gene, CDR1 is SGHRS and CDR2 is YFSETQ. This chain's CDR3 is CASSPGSGVRTDTQYF. CDR3 nucleotide sequence: TGCGCCAGCAGCCCCGGCTCCGGGGTACGGACAGATACGCAGTATTTT.